This T cell receptor (beta chain) was captured by sequencing in a study of shared clonotypes between healthy human individuals. General observations from the study: The study found 4.5% to 6% of naive CD4 clonotypes shared across a few donors. Larger estimated richness was generally seen in naive subsets than in memory subsets. Sampling included only blood; tissue repertoires likely differ.

An assay was performed, and its level was deep. TCRdb's table, derived via immunoSEQ multiplex PCR, lists solely in-frame clones and lacks some. Of about 1,800,000 clones in the sample, about 95% were seen once. Notes on this clone: Its antigen is not identified. At the DNA level, this CDR3 is encoded by other sequences in the same sample as well.

Terminally differentiated effector memory CD45RA+ cells were excluded by CCR7 positive selection of CD45RO-negative cells. The CDR3 runs to 14 residues. Germline V gene lookup returns CDR1 SEHNR and CDR2 FQNEAQ (reference sequence). Trimming cost V 5 bases and J 8 bases; bases outside gene matches: 6. This rearrangement joins TRBV7-9 to TRBJ1-2; 12 bases fit TRBD1. The sequence was obtained from a man between 18 and 35 years old in good health. What was sequenced was naive CD8+ T cells sorted from blood. For the CDR3, the DNA is TGTGCCAGCAGCCTCGGGACAGGGGGCGAAGGCTACACCTTC. Protein: CASSLGTGGEGYTF.